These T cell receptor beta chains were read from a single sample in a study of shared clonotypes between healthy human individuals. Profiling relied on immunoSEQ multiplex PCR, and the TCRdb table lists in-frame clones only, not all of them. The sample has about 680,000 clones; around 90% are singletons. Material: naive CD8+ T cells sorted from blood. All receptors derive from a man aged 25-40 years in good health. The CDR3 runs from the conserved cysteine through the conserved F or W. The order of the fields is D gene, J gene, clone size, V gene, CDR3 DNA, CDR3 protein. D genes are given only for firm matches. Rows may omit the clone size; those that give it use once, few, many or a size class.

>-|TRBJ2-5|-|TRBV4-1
TGCGCCAGCAGCCCCCAGCAGGACCAAGAGACCCAGTACTTC
CASSPQQDQETQYF
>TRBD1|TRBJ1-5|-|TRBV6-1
TGTGCCAGCAGTGAAACAGGGGCCTGGCAGCCCCAGCATTTT
CASSETGAWQPQHF
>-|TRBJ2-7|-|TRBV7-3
TGTGCCAGCAGCTTCGGACCGGCTTACGAGCAGTACTTC
CASSFGPAYEQYF
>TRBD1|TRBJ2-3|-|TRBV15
TGTGCCACCAGCTCCCGAATAGTGTGGCAGGGGGCGGCAGATACGCAGTATTTT
CATSSRIVWQGAADTQYF
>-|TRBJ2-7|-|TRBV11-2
TGTGCCAGCACCTTCGGCGACACCGGGACACGTCTGTACTTC
CASTFGDTGTRLYF
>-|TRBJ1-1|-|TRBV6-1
TGTGCCAGCAGCGAGGGGCGAATGGTAGAAGCTTTCTTT
CASSEGRMVEAFF
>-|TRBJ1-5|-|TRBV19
TGTGCCAGTAGTATAACGGGGGGGAACAATCAGCCCCAGCATTTT
CASSITGGNNQPQHF
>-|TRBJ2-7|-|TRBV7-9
TGTGCCAGCAGCTCCAGGGGAGACTACGAGCAGTACTTC
CASSSRGDYEQYF
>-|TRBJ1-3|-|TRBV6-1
TGTGCCAGCAGTGGGGACTTTAGCTCTGGAAACACCATATATTTT
CASSGDFSSGNTIYF
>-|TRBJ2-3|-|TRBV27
TGTGCCAGCGCCCCTATGGACAGATTCACAGATACGCAGTATTTT
CASAPMDRFTDTQYF
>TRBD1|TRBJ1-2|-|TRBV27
TGTGCCAGCAGTTTATTGGACAGGGCGGACGATGGCTATGGCTACACCTTC
CASSLLDRADDGYGYTF
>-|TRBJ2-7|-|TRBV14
TGTGCCAGCAGCCAACCCCAAGGTACGGACGTTCGTCTACGACAGCAGTACTTC
CASSQPQGTDVRLRQQYF
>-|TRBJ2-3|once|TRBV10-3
TGTGCCATCAGTGGCTCGGGTCCAGATACGCAGTATTTT
CAISGSGPDTQYF
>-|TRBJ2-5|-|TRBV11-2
TGTGCCAGCAGCTTCCGGACAGAAGAGGAGACCCAGTACTTC
CASSFRTEEETQYF
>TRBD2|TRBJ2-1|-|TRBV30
TGTGCCTGGACCGGGACTAGCGGGAGATGGTACAATGAGCAGTTCTTC
CAWTGTSGRWYNEQFF
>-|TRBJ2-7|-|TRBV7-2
TGTGCCAGCAGCTACGAGGCAGGAACAATACTCTACGAGCAGTACTTC
CASSYEAGTILYEQYF
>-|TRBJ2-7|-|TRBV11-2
TGTGCCAGCAGCTTAAGTCCCTACCACGAGCAGTACTTC
CASSLSPYHEQYF
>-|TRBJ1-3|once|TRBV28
TGTGCCAGCAGTTTGTCGGGACTAGGAAACACCATATATTTT
CASSLSGLGNTIYF
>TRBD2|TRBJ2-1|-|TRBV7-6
TGTGCCAGCAGCATGGGACTAGCTACTGAGCAGTTCTTC
CASSMGLATEQFF
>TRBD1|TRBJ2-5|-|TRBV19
TGTGCCAGTAGTACTTCGACAGGGGTGGAGACCCAGTACTTC
CASSTSTGVETQYF
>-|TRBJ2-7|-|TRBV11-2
TGTGCCAGCAGCTTAGATTCTAGCAGCTACTACGAGCAGTACTTC
CASSLDSSSYYEQYF
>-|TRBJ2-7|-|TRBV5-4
TGTGCCAGCAGCTTGGAATCAGCGGCCGAGCAGTACTTC
CASSLESAAEQYF
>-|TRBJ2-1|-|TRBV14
TGTGCCAGCAGCCACCGACTGGGCCATTATGAGCAGTTCTTC
CASSHRLGHYEQFF
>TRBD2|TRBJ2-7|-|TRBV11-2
TGTGCCAGCAGCCAACGACTAGCGGGAGGGTTCGGCGACGAGCAGTACTTC
CASSQRLAGGFGDEQYF
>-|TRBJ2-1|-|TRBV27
TGTGCCAGCAGCCCTCGAACCTCTGGGGATGAGCAGTTCTTC
CASSPRTSGDEQFF
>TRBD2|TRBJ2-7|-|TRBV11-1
TGTGCCAGCAGCTTGGATTATGGGACTAGCGGGAGGGACTCCTACGAGCAGTACTTC
CASSLDYGTSGRDSYEQYF
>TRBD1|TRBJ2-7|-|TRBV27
TGTGCCAGCAGTGACAGGGGGATCCTCCACGAGCAGTACTTC
CASSDRGILHEQYF
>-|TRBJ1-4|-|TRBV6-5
TGTGCCAGCAGTTCCCGGGACGAGGGGGAAAAACTGTTTTTT
CASSSRDEGEKLFF
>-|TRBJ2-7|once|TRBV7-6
TGTGCCAGCAGCCCCAATGGTGGCTACGAGCAGTACTTC
CASSPNGGYEQYF
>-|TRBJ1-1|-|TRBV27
TGTGCCAGCAGGAGGATACAGGGAATGAACACTGAAGCTTTCTTT
CASRRIQGMNTEAFF
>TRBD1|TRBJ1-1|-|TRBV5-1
TGCGCCAGCAGCCCCAAGGGACAGGGGAACACTGAAGCTTTCTTT
CASSPKGQGNTEAFF
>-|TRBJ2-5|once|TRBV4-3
TGCGCCAGCAGCCAAGAGGATACAGGGCAAGAGACCCAGTACTTC
CASSQEDTGQETQYF
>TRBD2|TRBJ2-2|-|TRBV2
TGTGCCAGCAGGGATAGCGGGAGAGCGCCCGGGGAGCTGTTTTTT
CASRDSGRAPGELFF
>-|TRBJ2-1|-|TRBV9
TGTGCCAGCAGCGTACGAGTAGGTGAGCAGTTCTTC
CASSVRVGEQFF
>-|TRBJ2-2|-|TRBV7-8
TGTGCCAGCAGCGACGACACCGGGGAGCTGTTTTTT
CASSDDTGELFF
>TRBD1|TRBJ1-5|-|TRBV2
TGTGCCAGCTCGGGAGACAGGGAAAGAGGCAATCAGCCCCAGCATTTT
CASSGDRERGNQPQHF
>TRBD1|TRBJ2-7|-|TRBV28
TGTGCCACCAGTTTCGGATTACAGGGGATGGTCTACGAGCAGTACTTC
CATSFGLQGMVYEQYF
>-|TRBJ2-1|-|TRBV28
TGTGCCGCTTCGGCCAGTGTAGCCTACAATGAGCAGTTCTTC
CAASASVAYNEQFF
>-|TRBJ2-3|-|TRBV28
TGTGCCAGCAGCTTCACAGATACGCAGTATTTT
CASSFTDTQYF
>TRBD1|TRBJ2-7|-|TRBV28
TGTGCCAGCGGTGGACAGGGGGAATACGAGCAGTACTTC
CASGGQGEYEQYF
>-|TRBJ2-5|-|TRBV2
TGTGCCAGCAGTGAGTACGGGGCCGAGACCCAGTACTTC
CASSEYGAETQYF